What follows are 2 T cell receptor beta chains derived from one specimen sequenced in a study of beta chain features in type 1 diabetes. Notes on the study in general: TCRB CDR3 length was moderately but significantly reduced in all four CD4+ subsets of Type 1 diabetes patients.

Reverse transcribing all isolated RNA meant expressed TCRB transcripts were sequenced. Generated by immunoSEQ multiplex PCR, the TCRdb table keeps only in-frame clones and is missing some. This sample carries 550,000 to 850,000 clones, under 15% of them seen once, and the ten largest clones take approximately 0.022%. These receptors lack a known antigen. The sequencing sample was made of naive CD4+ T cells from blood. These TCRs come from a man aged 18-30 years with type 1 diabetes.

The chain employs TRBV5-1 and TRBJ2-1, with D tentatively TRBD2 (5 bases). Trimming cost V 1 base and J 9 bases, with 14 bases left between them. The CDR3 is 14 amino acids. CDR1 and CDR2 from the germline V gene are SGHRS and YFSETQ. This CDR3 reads CASSLSVGSVEQFF. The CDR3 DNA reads TGCGCCAGCAGCTTGAGCGTTGGGAGCGTTGAGCAGTTCTTC.

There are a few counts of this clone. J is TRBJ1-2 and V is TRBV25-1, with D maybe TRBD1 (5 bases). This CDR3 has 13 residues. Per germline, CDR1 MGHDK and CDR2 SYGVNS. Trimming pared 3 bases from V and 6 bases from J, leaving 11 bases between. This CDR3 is CASSEEGVDGYTF. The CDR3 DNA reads TGTGCCAGCAGTGAGGAAGGGGTCGATGGCTACACCTTC.